Listed below are T cell receptor beta chains from one sample, sequenced in a study of identical twins. TCRdb processed the 5' RACE reads anew with MiXCR; each CDR3 protein has one entry. The table lists some 500,000 distinct CDR3 sequences, 7.5% to 10% of them singletons. These records were also assigned to another study, of yellow fever vaccine responses in identical twins.

The sample was PBMCs. All receptors come from a woman aged 18-30 years in good health. Both conserved end residues are part of each CDR3.

TRBV6-4	TRBJ2-2	CASSGQGGTGELFF
TRBV7-9	TRBJ2-1	CASSLGPPPSEQFF
TRBV5-1	TRBJ2-7	CASSLDTTSGNEQYF
TRBV27	TRBJ2-2	CASSLYPPLPGRENTGELFF
TRBV3-1	TRBJ1-1	CASSQGSTEAFF
TRBV5-1	TRBJ1-2	CASSLTTQGANYGYTF
TRBV27	TRBJ2-1	CASSDDSYSYNEQFF
TRBV28	TRBJ2-1	CASYPGTRAYNEQFF
TRBV20-1	TRBJ2-2	CSARRLVPGELFF
TRBV7-2	TRBJ2-1	CASSSTGTKYNEQFF
TRBV29-1	TRBJ2-1	CSATMPGFYNEQFF
TRBV5-1	TRBJ2-2	CASSPTASPAGELFF
TRBV10-3	TRBJ2-7	CATLGGAYEQYF
TRBV20-1	TRBJ2-1	CSAPGELVYNEQFF
TRBV28	TRBJ1-2	CASSLATGGARGYTF
TRBV6-2/TRBV6-3	TRBJ2-2	CASSSGQGWVLAGVTGELFF
TRBV6-2/TRBV6-3	TRBJ2-1	CASSSYGGDGGNEQFF
TRBV7-2	TRBJ2-7	CASSFRASLPYEQYF
TRBV11-2	TRBJ2-7	CASSLDIYHEQYF
TRBV5-1	TRBJ2-7	CASSLDQMTGRSYEQYF
TRBV6-2/TRBV6-3	TRBJ2-5	CASSYSAPRRGFVEWGGETQYF
TRBV3-1	TRBJ2-1	CASSQDSKRGLSYNEQFF
TRBV7-2	TRBJ2-1	CASSGLTSYNEQFF
TRBV27	TRBJ2-2	CASSPQYTGELFF